This passage covers 10 T cell receptor beta chains from one sample sequenced in a study of blood T cell repertoires in COVID-19. Profiling relied on immunoSEQ multiplex PCR, and the TCRdb table lists in-frame clones only, not all of them. The sample lists roughly 200,000 clones; around 87% were seen once. Specimen: peripheral blood. The receptors originated from a man aged 45-65 years with acute or convalescent COVID-19.

Turning to this clone: The junction differs from germline at one of its ends, possibly a read error. The chain carries TRBV2 and TRBJ2-2; TRBD1 aligns across 7 bases. Germline V gene lookup returns CDR1 SNHLY and CDR2 FYNNEI. The CDR3 covers 14 residues. CDR3 coding DNA: TGTGCCAGCAGAGAAGGGGGCTACACCGGGGAGCTGTTTTTT. Its protein product is CASREGGYTGELFF.

The chain links TRBV4-1 to TRBJ1-1; TRBD1 agrees at 9 bases. Trimming at V came to 0 bases and at J to 1 base, leaving 3 bases not matched to a gene. The CDR3 extends over 16 amino acids. Per germline, CDR1 MGHRA and CDR2 YSYEKL. CDR3 nucleotides: TGCGCCAGCAGCCAAGAGGGACAGGGTACGAACACTGAAGCTTTCTTT. This codes for CASSQEGQGTNTEAFF.

This clone occurred once. V is TRBV20-1 and J is TRBJ1-1, with TRBD1 as a possible D gene (6 bases). Germline V lookup: CDR1 DFQATT, CDR2 SNEGSKA (reference sequence). The CDR3 sequence is 13 residues long. Trimming took off 3 bases at V and 4 bases at J, with 12 bases between the two ends. The DNA for the CDR3 is TGCAGTGCTAGTAAGGGGGACGGCACTGAAGCTTTCTTT. As protein: CSASKGDGTEAFF.

The chain combines TRBV4-2 with TRBJ2-1; 9 bases are a match to TRBD1. Germline V gene data show CDR1 as LGHNA and CDR2 as YNFKEQ. V trimming: 4 bases; J trimming: 7 bases; junction bases outside the gene matches: 8. CDR3 length: 15 residues. CDR3 sequence reads: CASSPRTGDINEQFF. In nucleotides, the CDR3 is TGTGCCAGCAGCCCGCGGACAGGGGACATAAATGAGCAGTTCTTC.

The chain is built from TRBV28 and TRBJ1-4; D might be TRBD1 (5 bases). The length of the CDR3 is 14 residues. Trimming took 2 bases from V and 8 from J, leaving 12 bases between them. Germline V gene lookup returns CDR1 MDHEN and CDR2 SYDVKM. Here the CDR3 reads CASSLVQGDEKLFF. Here the CDR3 DNA reads TGTGCCAGCAGTTTAGTGCAGGGTGACGAAAAACTGTTTTTT.

The chain combines TRBV6-6 with TRBJ1-5, with unresolved D. Trimming shortened V by 6 bases and J by 1 base, and 7 bases separated the two germline ends. Germline loops: CDR1 MNHNY, CDR2 SVGAGI (reference sequence). The CDR3 is 13 residues long. DNA of the CDR3: TGTGCCAGCAGGTGGGAGAGCAATCAGCCCCAGCATTTT. This gives the protein CASRWESNQPQHF.

V gene TRBV7-2 combines with J gene TRBJ2-2; 8 nucleotides line up with TRBD1. J lost 2 bases, V lost 4 bases, and 6 bases had no gene match. The germline V gene encodes CDR1 SGHTA and CDR2 FQGNSA. The CDR3 is made up of 16 amino acids. In DNA form, the CDR3 reads TGTGCCAGCAGCTCCCAGGGGGCGTCAAACACCGGGGAGCTGTTTTTT. Translating gives CASSSQGASNTGELFF.

The chain is built from TRBV7-5 and TRBJ2-1; TRBD2, the table's D call, lacks a check against the DNA. TRBV7-5 is a listed pseudogene. The CDR3 extends over 15 amino acids. CDR3 in amino acids: CVRSKFGTSYNEQFF. CDR3 sequence (DNA): TGTGTCAGAAGCAAGTTTGGGACTAGCTACAATGAGCAGTTCTTC.

The J gene is TRBJ1-6, the V gene TRBV27; 9 bases agree with TRBD1. The germline V gene encodes CDR1 MNHEY and CDR2 SMNVEV (reference sequence). The V gene end was trimmed by 3 bases and the J gene end by 0 bases; junction bases not matched to a gene: 9. The CDR3 runs to 19 residues. The CDR3 is CASSLGGQGRSSYNSPLHF. The CDR3 DNA reads as TGTGCCAGCAGTTTGGGGGGACAGGGTCGAAGCTCCTATAATTCACCCCTCCACTTT.

This clone was observed a few times. This chain uses TRBV5-1 with TRBJ1-1; possible D gene TRBD1, 6 bases. Deletions cut 4 bases from V and 11 bases from J, with 18 bases between. The CDR3 extends over 13 amino acids. Looked up from germline, CDR1 is SGHRS and CDR2 is YFSETQ. Here the CDR3 DNA reads TGCGCCAGCAGCGCGACCGGGACACCTTACGCTTTCTTT. It specifies CASSATGTPYAFF.